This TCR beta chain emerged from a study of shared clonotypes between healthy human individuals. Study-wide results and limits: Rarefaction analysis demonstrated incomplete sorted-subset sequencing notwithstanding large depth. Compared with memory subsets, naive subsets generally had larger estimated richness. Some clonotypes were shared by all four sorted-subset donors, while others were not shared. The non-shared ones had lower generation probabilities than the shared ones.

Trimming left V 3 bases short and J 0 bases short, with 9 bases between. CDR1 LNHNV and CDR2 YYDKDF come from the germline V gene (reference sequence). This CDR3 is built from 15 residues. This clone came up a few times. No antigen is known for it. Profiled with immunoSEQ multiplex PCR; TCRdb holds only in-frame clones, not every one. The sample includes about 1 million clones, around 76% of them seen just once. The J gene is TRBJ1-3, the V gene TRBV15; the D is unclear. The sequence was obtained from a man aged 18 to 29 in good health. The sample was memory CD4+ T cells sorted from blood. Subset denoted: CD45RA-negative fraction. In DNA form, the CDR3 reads TGTGCCACCAGCAGCAGCCCCCTCTCTGGAAACACCATATATTTT. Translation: CATSSSPLSGNTIYF.